A selection of T cell receptor beta chains follows, all from one sample in a study of blood T cell repertoires in COVID-19. Produced via immunoSEQ multiplex PCR; TCRdb's table is partial and in-frame only. This table has 220,000 or so clones, about 80% appearing once. Sequencing was carried out using peripheral blood. These TCRs come from a woman in her fifties or sixties with acute or convalescent COVID-19. Each CDR3 is given with its conserved first and last residue. The D gene is left open where the match is weak. A row's size may be missing; if present it is once, few, many or a size class.

j_call clone_size d_call v_call cdr3_aa cdr3_nt
TRBJ1-2 NA TRBD1 TRBV19 CAVQGPHYGYTF TGTGCCGTACAGGGGCCGCACTATGGCTACACCTTC
TRBJ1-2 few NA TRBV12-3/TRBV12-4 CASSFGPVHGYTF TGTGCCAGCAGTTTTGGGCCCGTCCATGGCTACACCTTC
TRBJ2-1 NA NA TRBV6-1 CASSEGVNEQFF TGTGCCAGCAGTGAAGGCGTCAATGAGCAGTTCTTC
TRBJ2-5 NA TRBD2 TRBV9 CASSVGLAARETQYF TGTGCCAGCAGCGTAGGACTAGCGGCCAGAGAGACCCAGTACTTC
TRBJ1-1 NA NA TRBV5-1 CASSLDAGGSEAFF TGCGCCAGCAGCTTGGATGCGGGAGGGAGCGAAGCTTTCTTT
TRBJ1-2 NA NA TRBV6-6 CASSYKGEGYGYTF TGTGCCAGCAGTTATAAGGGGGAGGGCTATGGCTACACCTTC
TRBJ1-3 NA TRBD1 TRBV5-8 CASSFDRGGNTIYF TGTGCCAGCAGCTTCGACAGGGGGGGAAACACCATATATTTT
TRBJ2-3 NA TRBD1 TRBV7-9 CASRTGTGGTDTQYF TGTGCCAGCAGAACCGGGACAGGGGGCACAGATACGCAGTATTTT
TRBJ1-2 NA TRBD1 TRBV5-8 CASSLKPGQGDYGYTF TGTGCCAGCAGCTTGAAGCCCGGACAGGGCGACTATGGCTACACCTTC
TRBJ2-1 NA TRBD2 TRBV3-1/TRBV3-2 CASSQRSGGSRLF TGTGCCAGCAGCCAAAGAAGCGGGGGCTCCCGCCTCTTC
TRBJ1-1 NA NA TRBV3-1/TRBV3-2 CASSQVPGNTEAFF TGTGCCAGCAGCCAAGTTCCGGGGAACACTGAAGCTTTCTTT
TRBJ2-3 NA NA TRBV7-2 CASRPPLGRRTDTQYF TGTGCCAGCAGACCCCCACTAGGGCGACGCACAGATACGCAGTATTTT
TRBJ1-1 NA TRBD1 TRBV5-6 CASAGTGPGDTEAFF TGTGCCAGCGCCGGGACAGGGCCAGGGGACACTGAAGCTTTCTTT
TRBJ2-7 NA TRBD1 TRBV4-3 CASSQGAGGLYEQYF TGCGCCAGCAGCCAAGGGGCAGGGGGCCTCTACGAGCAGTACTTC
TRBJ2-2 NA TRBD1 TRBV19 CASRMTGLNTGELFF TGTGCCAGTAGGATGACAGGGTTGAACACCGGGGAGCTGTTTTTT
TRBJ2-5 NA NA TRBV2 CASSGGRGQETQYF TGTGCCAGCAGTGGAGGCAGGGGTCAAGAGACCCAGTACTTC
TRBJ2-1 NA TRBD2 TRBV14 CASSHLADFSYNEQFF TGTGCCAGCAGCCACCTAGCGGACTTCTCCTACAATGAGCAGTTCTTC
TRBJ1-2 once TRBD1 TRBV10-3 CAISSRTGNGYTF TGTGCCATCAGTTCGAGGACAGGGAACGGCTACACCTTC
TRBJ2-7 NA NA TRBV2 CASSEQGYEQYF TGTGCCAGCAGTGAACAGGGGTACGAGCAGTACTTC
TRBJ2-5 NA NA TRBV5-8 CASSSILASGQETQYF TGTGCCAGCAGCAGCATACTAGCTTCAGGCCAAGAGACCCAGTACTTC
TRBJ2-3 NA NA TRBV30 CAWSEGAFTDTQYF TGTGCCTGGAGTGAAGGGGCCTTTACAGATACGCAGTATTTT
TRBJ2-1 NA TRBD2 TRBV7-3 CASSQTSGPLREQFF TGTGCCAGCAGTCAGACTAGCGGGCCGTTGCGCGAGCAGTTCTTC
TRBJ2-5 NA TRBD2 TRBV5-4 CASSQTSGGRRETQYF TGTGCCAGCAGCCAGACTAGCGGGGGAAGGAGAGAGACCCAGTACTTC
TRBJ2-2 NA NA TRBV6-6 CASSHHRDFPAGELFF TGTGCCAGCAGCCACCACCGGGACTTCCCCGCAGGGGAGCTGTTTTTT
TRBJ2-7 NA TRBD1 TRBV7-9 CASTRDSGTDYEQYF TGTGCCAGCACCCGAGATTCAGGGACAGACTACGAGCAGTACTTC
TRBJ1-4 NA NA TRBV30 CAWSVMGRKNEKLFF TGTGCCTGGAGTGTAATGGGCAGGAAGAATGAAAAACTGTTTTTT
TRBJ1-1 NA TRBD1 TRBV13 CASSSTGGTEAFF TGTGCCAGCAGCTCCACAGGGGGCACTGAAGCTTTCTTT
TRBJ2-1 few TRBD2 TRBV2 CASSEGLAGGLNEQFF TGTGCCAGCAGTGAAGGACTAGCGGGGGGCCTCAATGAGCAGTTCTTC
TRBJ1-6 NA NA TRBV10-3 CATLQGSSYNSPLHF TGTGCCACTTTACAGGGATCTTCCTATAATTCACCCCTCCACTTT
TRBJ1-6 NA TRBD1 TRBV30 CAWSVWDRNNSPLHF TGTGCCTGGAGTGTCTGGGACAGAAATAATTCACCCCTCCACTTT
TRBJ1-2 NA TRBD1 TRBV19 CASRDDRARGYTF TGTGCCAGTCGGGACGACAGGGCAAGAGGCTACACCTTC
TRBJ1-1 NA NA TRBV29-1 CSAIGRSGQGSTEAFF TGCAGCGCTATAGGAAGAAGCGGTCAAGGGAGTACTGAAGCTTTCTTT
TRBJ2-7 NA TRBD2 TRBV12-3/TRBV12-4 CASRPGGYYEQYF TGTGCCAGCAGGCCGGGGGGGTACTACGAGCAGTACTTC
TRBJ1-3 NA NA TRBV12-3/TRBV12-4 CASSSGFGNTIYF TGTGCCAGCAGTTCAGGTTTCGGAAACACCATATATTTT
TRBJ1-2 NA TRBD1 TRBV30 CAWSYDRERGYTF TGTGCCTGGTCCTACGACAGGGAGCGGGGCTACACCTTC
TRBJ1-1 NA NA TRBV3-1/TRBV3-2 CASSQEGRQHDEAFF TGTGCCAGCAGCCAAGAAGGAAGACAGCACGATGAAGCTTTCTTT
TRBJ2-7 few NA TRBV27 CASSLQGNRRDEQYF TGTGCCAGCAGTTTACAGGGAAATCGTAGGGACGAGCAGTACTTC
TRBJ2-5 NA TRBD1 TRBV6-2/TRBV6-3 CASSQQKTGLETQYF TGTGCCAGCAGCCAACAGAAGACAGGGTTAGAGACCCAGTACTTC
TRBJ1-3 NA NA TRBV5-6 CASSLVGNSGNTIYF TGTGCCAGCAGCTTGGTCGGGAACTCTGGAAACACCATATATTTT
TRBJ1-3 NA NA TRBV3-1/TRBV3-2 CASSQATGISGNTIYF TGTGCCAGCAGCCAAGCTACAGGTATCTCTGGAAACACCATATATTTT
TRBJ2-7 once NA TRBV9 CASSVDVGREQYF TGTGCCAGCAGCGTAGATGTGGGCCGCGAGCAGTACTTC
TRBJ2-7 NA TRBD1 TRBV19 CASSIARDRGPYEQYF TGTGCCAGTAGTATAGCTCGGGACAGGGGTCCCTACGAGCAGTACTTC
TRBJ1-2 NA TRBD1 TRBV6-5 CASTTSRTGYGYTF TGTGCCAGCACCACCTCCCGGACAGGATATGGCTACACCTTC
TRBJ1-3 few NA TRBV9 CASSPTSGSTGNTIYF TGTGCCAGCAGCCCAACAAGCGGTTCAACTGGAAACACCATATATTTT
TRBJ2-3 NA TRBD2 TRBV11-2 CASSSGLAGIKGTDTQYF TGTGCCAGCAGCTCCGGACTAGCGGGGATTAAGGGCACAGATACGCAGTATTTT
TRBJ1-2 NA NA TRBV10-3 CAISESPRRVLVGYTF TGTGCCATCAGTGAGTCGCCGAGGAGAGTTCTAGTAGGCTACACCTTC
TRBJ2-1 NA NA TRBV9 CASSVSGGQLNEQFF TGTGCCAGCAGCGTGTCCGGGGGGCAGCTCAATGAGCAGTTCTTC
TRBJ2-7 NA TRBD1 TRBV5-1 CASRTGDSAYEQYF TGCGCCAGCAGAACAGGGGACAGCGCCTACGAGCAGTACTTC
TRBJ2-1 NA NA TRBV6-1 CASSEIISSYNEQFF TGTGCCAGCAGTGAAATTATTAGTTCCTACAATGAGCAGTTCTTC
TRBJ1-5 NA NA TRBV4-1 CASSQQAGDQPQHF TGCGCCAGCAGCCAACAGGCAGGGGACCAGCCCCAGCATTTT
TRBJ2-7 NA TRBD2 TRBV3-1/TRBV3-2 CASSLAGTAYEQYF TGTGCCAGCAGCCTAGCGGGGACCGCCTACGAGCAGTACTTC
TRBJ1-1 NA NA TRBV4-1 CASSQEGGNTEAFF TGCGCCAGCAGCCAAGAGGGAGGGAACACTGAAGCTTTCTTT
TRBJ2-7 NA NA TRBV7-9 CASSLENRVQYF TGTGCCAGCAGCTTAGAAAACAGGGTCCAGTACTTC
TRBJ2-1 NA TRBD2 TRBV7-3 CASSLIAGAYNEQFF TGTGCCAGCAGCTTAATAGCGGGGGCATACAATGAGCAGTTCTTC
TRBJ1-2 NA NA TRBV19 CASSIVSPRTTHGYTF TGTGCCAGTAGTATCGTATCCCCACGGACAACCCATGGCTACACCTTC
TRBJ1-2 NA NA TRBV19 CANRAVRENYGYTF TGTGCCAACCGGGCGGTCAGGGAAAACTATGGCTACACCTTC
TRBJ1-2 NA NA TRBV5-4 CASSLAPTTNYGYTF TGTGCCAGCAGCTTGGCCCCGACAACTAACTATGGCTACACCTTC
TRBJ2-7 NA TRBD1 TRBV4-3 CASSQDSRGSYEQYF TGCGCCAGCAGCCAAGATAGCAGGGGGTCTTACGAGCAGTACTTC
TRBJ1-3 NA NA TRBV6-6 CASSHGGSALYF TGTGCCAGCAGCCACGGGGGTTCAGCCCTATATTTT